What follows is one T cell receptor (beta chain) and its context. The entry originates in a study of CD8+CD57+ T cells in acquired aplastic anemia. Study as a whole: Sorted CD4+ and CD8+ cells gave a mean 3.2 ug DNA, range roughly 0.18 to 27.4 ug.

Selection for sequencing was limited to patients who had shown CD8+CD57+ cell expansion by flow cytometry. At the time of blood sampling, patients had not yet received any therapy. Germline CDR1 is SNHLY and CDR2 is FYNNEI. The CDR3 is made up of 12 amino acids. Between the trimmed V and J ends, which lost 4 bases and 4 bases, there was a span of 6 bases. TCR beta VDJ and CDR3 profiles were obtained from a genomic DNA template. TCRdb ran MiXCR on the reads and lists one entry per CDR3 protein. The sample records about 180,000 distinct CDR3 sequences, around 48% being singletons. The origin of this receptor is a human donor with aplastic anemia. The sequenced sample consisted of sorted CD4+, CD8+, or CD8+CD57+ T cells (not recorded which) from PBMCs. The chain links TRBV2 to TRBJ2-3; possible D gene TRBD2, 6 bases. CDR3 loop: CASSGEADTQYF. CDR3 in DNA: TGTGCCAGCAGTGGGGAGGCAGATACGCAGTATTTT.